This TCR beta chain was observed in a study of cytomegalovirus exposure and HLA in healthy donors. The germline V gene encodes CDR1 GTSNPN and CDR2 SVGIG (reference sequence). CDR3 length: 13 residues. Trimming cost V 5 bases and J 0 bases; bases outside gene matches: 0. The PCR employed 60 Vbeta primers together with 13 Jbeta primers. Sequencing was performed with immunoSEQ multiplex PCR; in TCRdb, only in-frame clones are kept and a portion is missing. The table includes 45,000 to 55,000 clones, around 52% detected once. Study-level results: Researchers reported from a later analysis that most CMV-associated TCR beta chains appeared HLA-restricted. In an earlier analysis, about 87% or about 30%: the productive usage of most TCR beta V segments.

A note on this clone: Its antigen is undetermined.

Unrecorded immune exposure was likely among donors, who were nominally healthy when sampled. The origin of this receptor is a human donor in good health. Sequenced sample: PBMCs. J is TRBJ1-1 and V is TRBV30, with TRBD1 matching over 10 bases. The CDR3 sequence: CAWDRGLNTEAFF. CDR3 nucleotide sequence: TGTGCCTGGGACAGGGGGCTGAACACTGAAGCTTTCTTT.